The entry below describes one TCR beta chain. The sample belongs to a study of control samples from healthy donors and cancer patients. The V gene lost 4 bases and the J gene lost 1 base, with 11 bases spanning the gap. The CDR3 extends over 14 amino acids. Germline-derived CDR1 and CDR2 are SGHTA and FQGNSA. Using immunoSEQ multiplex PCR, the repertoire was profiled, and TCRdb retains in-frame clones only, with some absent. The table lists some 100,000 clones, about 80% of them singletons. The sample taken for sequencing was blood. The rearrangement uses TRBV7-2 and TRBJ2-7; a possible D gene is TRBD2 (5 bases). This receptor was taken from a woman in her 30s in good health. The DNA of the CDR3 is TGTGCCAGCAGCTCCTTCGAGGGTTCCTACGAGCAGTACTTC. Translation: CASSSFEGSYEQYF.